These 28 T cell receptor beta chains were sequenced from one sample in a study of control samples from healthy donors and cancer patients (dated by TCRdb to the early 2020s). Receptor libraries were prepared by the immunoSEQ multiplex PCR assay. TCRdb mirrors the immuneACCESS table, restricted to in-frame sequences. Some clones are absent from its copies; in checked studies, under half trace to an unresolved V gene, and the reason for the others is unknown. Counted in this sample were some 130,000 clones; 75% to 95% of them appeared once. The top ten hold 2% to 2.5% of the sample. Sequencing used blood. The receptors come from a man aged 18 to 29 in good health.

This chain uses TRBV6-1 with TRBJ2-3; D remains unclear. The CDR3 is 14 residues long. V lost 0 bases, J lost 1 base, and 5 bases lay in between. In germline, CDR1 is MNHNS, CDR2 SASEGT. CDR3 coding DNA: TGTGCCAGCAGTGAAGCTTGGGGCACAGATACGCAGTATTTT. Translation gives CASSEAWGTDTQYF.

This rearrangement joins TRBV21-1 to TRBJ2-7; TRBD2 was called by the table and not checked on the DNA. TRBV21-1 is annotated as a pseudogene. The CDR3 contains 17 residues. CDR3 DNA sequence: TGTGCCAGCAGCAACGCTCCGGGACTCTTAATATCCTACGAGCAGTACGTC. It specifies CASSNAPGLLISYEQYV.

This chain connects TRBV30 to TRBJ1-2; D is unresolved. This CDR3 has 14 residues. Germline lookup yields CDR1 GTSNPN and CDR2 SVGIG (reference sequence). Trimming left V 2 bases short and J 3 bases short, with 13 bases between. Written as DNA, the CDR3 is TGTGCCTGGAGTTCGGGAACTGGGGACTATGGCTACACCTTC. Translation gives CAWSSGTGDYGYTF.

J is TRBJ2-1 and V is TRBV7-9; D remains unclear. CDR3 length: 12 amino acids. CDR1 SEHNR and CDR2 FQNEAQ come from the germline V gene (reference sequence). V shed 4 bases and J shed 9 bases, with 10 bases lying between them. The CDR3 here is CASSSFRAEQFF. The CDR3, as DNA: TGTGCCAGCAGCTCCTTTAGAGCTGAGCAGTTCTTC.

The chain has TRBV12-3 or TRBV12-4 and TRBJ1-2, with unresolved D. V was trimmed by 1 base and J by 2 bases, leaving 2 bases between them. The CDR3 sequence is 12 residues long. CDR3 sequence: CASSLGNYGYTF. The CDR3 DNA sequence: TGTGCCAGCAGTTTAGGAAACTATGGCTACACCTTC.

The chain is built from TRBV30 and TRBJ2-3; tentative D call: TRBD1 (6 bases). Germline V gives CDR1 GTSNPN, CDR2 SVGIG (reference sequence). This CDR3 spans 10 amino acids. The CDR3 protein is CALGANTQYF. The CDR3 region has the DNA TGTGCGTTGGGGGCCAATACGCAGTATTTT.

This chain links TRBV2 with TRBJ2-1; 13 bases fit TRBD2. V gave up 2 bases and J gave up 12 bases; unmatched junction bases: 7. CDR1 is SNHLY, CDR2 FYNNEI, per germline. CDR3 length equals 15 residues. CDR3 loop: CASSEYMTSGGPQFF. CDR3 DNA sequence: TGTGCCAGCAGTGAATATATGACTAGCGGGGGGCCGCAGTTCTTC.

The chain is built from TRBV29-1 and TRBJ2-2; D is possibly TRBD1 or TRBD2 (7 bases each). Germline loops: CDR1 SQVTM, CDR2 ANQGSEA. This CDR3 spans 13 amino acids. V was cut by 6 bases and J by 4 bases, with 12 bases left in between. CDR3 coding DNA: TGCAGCGTAGACAGGGAGGGCACCGGGGAGCTGTTTTTT. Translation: CSVDREGTGELFF.

The CDR3 nucleotides are TGTGCCAGCAGCCTAGGACCGACAGGGTCTCAGCCCCAGCATTTT. It encodes CASSLGPTGSQPQHF. This rearrangement joins TRBV9 to TRBJ1-5; 7 bases align to TRBD1. The CDR3 contains 15 residues. With 4 bases clipped from V and 6 bases from J, the junction kept 10 bases outside the gene matches. Per germline, CDR1 SGDLS and CDR2 YYNGEE.

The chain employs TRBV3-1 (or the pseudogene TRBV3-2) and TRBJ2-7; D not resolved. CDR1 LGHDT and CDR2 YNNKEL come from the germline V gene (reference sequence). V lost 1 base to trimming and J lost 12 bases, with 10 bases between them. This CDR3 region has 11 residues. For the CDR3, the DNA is TGTGCCAGCAGCCAAGGGAGAATCCGGTACTTC. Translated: CASSQGRIRYF.

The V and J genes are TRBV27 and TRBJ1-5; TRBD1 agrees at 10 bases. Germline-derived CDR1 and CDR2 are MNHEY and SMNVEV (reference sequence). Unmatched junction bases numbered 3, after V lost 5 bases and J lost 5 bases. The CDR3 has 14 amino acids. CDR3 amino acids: CASSRDRGDQPQHF. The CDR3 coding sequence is TGTGCCAGCAGTCGGGACAGGGGTGATCAGCCCCAGCATTTT.

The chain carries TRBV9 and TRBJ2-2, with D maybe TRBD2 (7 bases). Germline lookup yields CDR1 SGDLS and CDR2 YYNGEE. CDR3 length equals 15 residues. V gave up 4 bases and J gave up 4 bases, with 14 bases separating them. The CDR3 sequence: CASSPRGGGTGELFF. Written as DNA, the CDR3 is TGTGCCAGCAGCCCGAGGGGAGGGGGCACCGGGGAGCTGTTTTTT.

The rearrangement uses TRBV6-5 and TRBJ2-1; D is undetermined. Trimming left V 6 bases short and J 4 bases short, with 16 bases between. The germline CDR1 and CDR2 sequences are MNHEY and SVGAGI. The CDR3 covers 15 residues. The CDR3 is CASSEDQPPYNEQFF. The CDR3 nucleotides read TGTGCCAGCAGCGAGGACCAGCCTCCGTACAATGAGCAGTTCTTC.

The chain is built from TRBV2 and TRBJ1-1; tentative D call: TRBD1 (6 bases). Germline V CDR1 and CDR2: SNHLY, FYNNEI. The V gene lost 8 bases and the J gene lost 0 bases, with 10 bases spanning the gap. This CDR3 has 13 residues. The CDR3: CASWGGLNTEAFF. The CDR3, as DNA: TGTGCCAGCTGGGGGGGCCTGAACACTGAAGCTTTCTTT.

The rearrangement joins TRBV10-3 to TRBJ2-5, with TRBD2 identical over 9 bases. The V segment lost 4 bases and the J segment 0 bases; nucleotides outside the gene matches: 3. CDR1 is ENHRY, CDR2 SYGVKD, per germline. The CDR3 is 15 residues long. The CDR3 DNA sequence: TGTGCCATCAGTGCTAGCGGGGAGGACCAAGAGACCCAGTACTTC. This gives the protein CAISASGEDQETQYF.

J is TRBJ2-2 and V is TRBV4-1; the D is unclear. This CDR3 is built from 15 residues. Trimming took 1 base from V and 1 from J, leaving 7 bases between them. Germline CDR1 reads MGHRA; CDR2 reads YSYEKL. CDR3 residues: CASSQVQLNTGELFF. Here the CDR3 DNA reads TGCGCCAGCAGCCAAGTCCAACTGAACACCGGGGAGCTGTTTTTT.

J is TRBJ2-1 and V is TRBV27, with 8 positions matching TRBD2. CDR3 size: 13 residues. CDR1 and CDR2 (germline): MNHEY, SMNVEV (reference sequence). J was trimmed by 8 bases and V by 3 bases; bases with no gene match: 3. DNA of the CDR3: TGTGCCAGCAGTTTTAGCGGGATTTATGAGCAGTTCTTC. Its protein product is CASSFSGIYEQFF.

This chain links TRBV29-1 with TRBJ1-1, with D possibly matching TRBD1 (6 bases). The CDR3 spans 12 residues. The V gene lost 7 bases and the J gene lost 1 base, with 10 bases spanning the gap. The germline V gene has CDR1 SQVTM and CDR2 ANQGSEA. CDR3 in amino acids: CSGSRGNTEAFF. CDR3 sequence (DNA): TGCAGCGGAAGCAGGGGGAACACTGAAGCTTTCTTT.

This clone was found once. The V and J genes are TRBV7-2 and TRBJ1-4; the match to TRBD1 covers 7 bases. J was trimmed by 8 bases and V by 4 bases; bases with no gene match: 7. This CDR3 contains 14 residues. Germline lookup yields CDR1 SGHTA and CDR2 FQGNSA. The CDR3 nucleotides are TGTGCCAGCAGCTCCCAGGGGGGAGGAGAAAAACTGTTTTTT. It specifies CASSSQGGGEKLFF. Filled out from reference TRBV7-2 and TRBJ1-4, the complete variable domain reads GAGVSQSPSNKVTEKGKDVELRCDPISGHTALYWYRQSLGQGLEFLIYFQGNSAPDKSGLPSDRFSAERTGGSVSTLTIQRTQQEDSAVYLCASSSQGGGEKLFFGSGTQLSVL.

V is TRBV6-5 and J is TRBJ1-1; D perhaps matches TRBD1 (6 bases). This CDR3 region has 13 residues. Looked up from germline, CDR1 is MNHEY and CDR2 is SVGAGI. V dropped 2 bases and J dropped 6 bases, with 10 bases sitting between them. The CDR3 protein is CASSYGGRSEAFF. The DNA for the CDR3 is TGTGCCAGCAGTTACGGGGGCAGGTCTGAAGCTTTCTTT.

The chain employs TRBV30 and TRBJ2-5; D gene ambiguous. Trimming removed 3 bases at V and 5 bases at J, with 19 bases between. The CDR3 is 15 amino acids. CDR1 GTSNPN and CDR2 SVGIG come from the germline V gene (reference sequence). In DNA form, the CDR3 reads TGTGCCTGGAGAACGTTCGGCGCGAGCTCGGAGACCCAGTACTTC. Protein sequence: CAWRTFGASSETQYF.

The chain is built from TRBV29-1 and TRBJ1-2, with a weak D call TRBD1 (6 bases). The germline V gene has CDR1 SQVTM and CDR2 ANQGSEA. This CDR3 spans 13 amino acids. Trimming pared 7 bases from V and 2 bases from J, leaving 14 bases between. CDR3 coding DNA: TGCAGCGCCCCAAAGGGGGAGAACTATGGCTACACCTTC. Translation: CSAPKGENYGYTF.

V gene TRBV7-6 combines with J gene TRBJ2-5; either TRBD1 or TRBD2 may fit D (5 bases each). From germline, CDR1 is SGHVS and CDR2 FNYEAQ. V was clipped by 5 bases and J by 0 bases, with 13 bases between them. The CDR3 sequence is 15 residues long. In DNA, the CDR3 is TGTGCCAGCAGCCTTTTAAGAGGGGACCAAGAGACCCAGTACTTC. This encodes CASSLLRGDQETQYF. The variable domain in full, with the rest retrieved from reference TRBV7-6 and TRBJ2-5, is GAGVSQSPRYKVTKRGQDVALRCDPISGHVSLYWYRQALGQGPEFLTYFNYEAQQDKSGLPNDRFSAERPEGSISTLTIQRTEQRDSAMYRCASSLLRGDQETQYFGPGTRLLVL.

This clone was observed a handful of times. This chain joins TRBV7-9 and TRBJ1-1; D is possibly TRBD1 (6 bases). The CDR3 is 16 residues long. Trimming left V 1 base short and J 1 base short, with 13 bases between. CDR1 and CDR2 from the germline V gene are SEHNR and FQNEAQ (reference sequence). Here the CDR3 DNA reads TGTGCCAGCAGCTTAGATGGGGGGCGAAGGAACACTGAAGCTTTCTTT. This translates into CASSLDGGRRNTEAFF.

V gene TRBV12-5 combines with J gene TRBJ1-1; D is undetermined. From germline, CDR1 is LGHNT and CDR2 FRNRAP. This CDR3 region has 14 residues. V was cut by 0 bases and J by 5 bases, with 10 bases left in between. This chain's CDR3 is CASGLVGQVTEAFF. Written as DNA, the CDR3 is TGTGCTAGTGGTTTGGTAGGGCAGGTGACTGAAGCTTTCTTT.

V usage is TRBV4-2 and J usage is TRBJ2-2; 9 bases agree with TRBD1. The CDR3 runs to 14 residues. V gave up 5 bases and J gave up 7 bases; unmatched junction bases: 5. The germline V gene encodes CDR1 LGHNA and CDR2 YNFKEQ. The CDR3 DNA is TGTGCCAGCAGCAAGGACAGGGGTGACGGGGAGCTGTTTTTT. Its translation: CASSKDRGDGELFF.

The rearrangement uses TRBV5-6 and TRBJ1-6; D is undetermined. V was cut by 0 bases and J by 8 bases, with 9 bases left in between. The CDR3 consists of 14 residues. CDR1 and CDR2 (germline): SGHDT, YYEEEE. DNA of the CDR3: TGTGCCAGCAGCTTGGATTACGGCGATTCACCCCTCCACTTT. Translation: CASSLDYGDSPLHF.

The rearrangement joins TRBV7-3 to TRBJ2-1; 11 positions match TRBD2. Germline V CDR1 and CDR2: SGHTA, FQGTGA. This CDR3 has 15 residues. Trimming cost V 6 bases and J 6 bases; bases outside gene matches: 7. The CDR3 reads CASSQTSGASNEQFF. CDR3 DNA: TGTGCCAGCAGTCAGACTAGCGGGGCTAGCAATGAGCAGTTCTTC.